This T cell receptor beta chain was found in a study of identical twins. Broader study findings: Potential partial confounding of zero-insertion analyses by invariant MAIT and iNKT cells was noted. The abundant beta clonotypes from cord blood had fewer insertions, and memory repertoires had none of this.

Note on this clonotype: Its antigen is as yet unknown.

TCRdb ran MiXCR on the 5' RACE reads and lists one entry per CDR3 protein. The sample lists 500,000 or so distinct CDR3 sequences, approximately 22% occurring once. The CDR3 contains 11 residues. V lost 5 bases to trimming and J lost 7 bases, with 11 bases between them. Germline V gene data show CDR1 as DFQATT and CDR2 as SNEGSKA (reference sequence). A further study also used this sample, focusing on T cells expressing NK-cell markers. That study adds: Cells sorted as CD3+CD56+NKG2C+, CD3+CD56+NKG2C- and CD3+CD56-NKG2C+ T cells supplied the TCR beta repertoires. Seven HCMV-seropositive donors and one seronegative donor made up the eight sequenced donors.

This TCR was sampled from a woman aged 18-29 years in good health. The rearrangement links TRBV20-1 to TRBJ1-2, with D maybe TRBD1 (6 bases). Sequenced material: CD4+ T cells sorted from blood. The CDR3 protein is CSAEGGSGYTF. The CDR3 nucleotides read TGCAGTGCTGAAGGGGGAAGTGGCTACACCTTC.